What follows describes a single T cell receptor beta chain. The antigen is not known. This sample stems from a study of OX40 agonist ivuxolimab in advanced cancers. Overall study context: Patients were treated with ivuxolimab, an agonistic anti-OX40 (CD134) antibody.

CDR1 and CDR2 from the germline V gene are SGHTA and FQGTGA. The CDR3 contains 16 residues. The V and J ends lost 4 bases and 0 bases, in that order; junction bases with no gene match: 4. The assay was immunoSEQ multiplex PCR, and TCRdb's table has in-frame clones only and misses some. Of some 74,000 clones in the sample, about nine tenths were seen once. Overall study results and limits: It was not determined which antigens were specifically recognized by the peripheral T cells that had undergone clonal expansion. Part of the nonresponder group also had normalized T-cell clonal expansion that was low. Among the lowest peripheral clonal expansion occurred in 0.1-3.0 mg/kg partial responders.

The origin of this receptor is an adult with an advanced solid tumor such as melanoma, head and neck, liver or kidney cancer. The sample was CD4+ or CD8+ T cells sorted from blood, taken in a trial of the OX40 agonist ivuxolimab. The chain links TRBV7-3 to TRBJ2-3; 10 bases are shared with TRBD2. This CDR3 is CASSSGLAASTDTQYF. The DNA for the CDR3 is TGTGCCAGCAGCTCCGGACTAGCGGCTAGCACAGATACGCAGTATTTT.